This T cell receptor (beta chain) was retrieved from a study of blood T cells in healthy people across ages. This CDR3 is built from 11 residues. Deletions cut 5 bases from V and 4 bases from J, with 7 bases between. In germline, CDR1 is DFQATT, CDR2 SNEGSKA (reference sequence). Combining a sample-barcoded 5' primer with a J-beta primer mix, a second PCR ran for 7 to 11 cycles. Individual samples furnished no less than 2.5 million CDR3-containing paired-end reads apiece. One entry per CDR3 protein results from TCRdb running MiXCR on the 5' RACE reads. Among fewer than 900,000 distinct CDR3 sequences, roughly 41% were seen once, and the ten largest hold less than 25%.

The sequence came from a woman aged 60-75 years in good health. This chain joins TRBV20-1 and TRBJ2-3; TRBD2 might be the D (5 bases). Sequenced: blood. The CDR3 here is CSALAPDTQYF. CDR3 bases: TGCAGTGCTCTAGCTCCAGATACGCAGTATTTT.